The 27 T cell receptor beta chains presented below share a single source sample, sequenced in a study of blood T cell repertoires in COVID-19. TCRdb's copy holds only in-frame clones and misses some; the assay was immunoSEQ multiplex PCR. The repertoire has around 220,000 clones, less than 90% of them found once; the top ten carry about 1.9%. The sample was peripheral blood. The source of these receptors is a man aged 40-49 years with active or convalescent COVID-19.

This clone was seen only once. The CDR3 loop is CASSPLRGQGEAFF. CDR3 in DNA: TGTGCCAGCTCGCCCCTGCGGGGGCAGGGTGAAGCTTTCTTT. The rearrangement links TRBV18 to TRBJ1-1, with D tentatively TRBD1 (6 bases). The CDR3 runs 14 residues. The ends were cut back, 6 bases at V and 7 bases at J, with 18 bases in the middle. Germline CDR1 and CDR2: KGHSH and LQKENI.

This chain connects TRBV9 to TRBJ2-7; 8 bases are shared with TRBD2. Germline V gene lookup returns CDR1 SGDLS and CDR2 YYNGEE. The CDR3 has 14 amino acids. The ends lost 5 bases at V and 5 bases at J; junction bases unmatched: 9. The chain's CDR3 is CASSPGGQGNEQYF. CDR3 bases: TGTGCCAGCAGTCCGGGGGGGCAGGGGAACGAGCAGTACTTC.

The chain couples TRBV24-1 to TRBJ2-7, with TRBD1 matching over 8 bases. With 4 bases clipped from V and 0 bases from J, the junction kept 10 bases outside the gene matches. CDR1 is KGHDR, CDR2 SFDVKD, per germline. The CDR3 is 17 residues long. The CDR3 here is CATSDPRRGTGSYEQYF. CDR3 in DNA: TGTGCCACCAGTGACCCGAGGAGAGGGACAGGCTCCTACGAGCAGTACTTC.

The chain joins TRBV28 to TRBJ2-1; a possible D gene is TRBD2 (7 bases). Germline CDR1 is MDHEN and CDR2 is SYDVKM. The CDR3 contains 17 residues. Trimming stripped 2 bases from V and 6 bases from J, with 20 bases between. The CDR3 sequence: CASSLGVGGAETNEQFF. DNA for the CDR3: TGTGCCAGCAGTTTAGGGGTAGGGGGGGCCGAAACCAATGAGCAGTTCTTC.

The chain joins TRBV11-2 to TRBJ2-1; 13 nucleotides line up with TRBD2. V lost 4 bases to trimming and J lost 3 bases; unmatched junction nucleotides: 3. The CDR3 is made up of 16 amino acids. Per germline, CDR1 SGHAT and CDR2 FQNNGV. In nucleotides, the CDR3 is TGTGCCAGCAGCTCCAGACTAGCGGGGGGCTACAATGAGCAGTTCTTC. It specifies CASSSRLAGGYNEQFF. Full variable domain (remainder filled in from reference TRBV11-2 and TRBJ2-1): EAGVAQSPRYKIIEKRQSVAFWCNPISGHATLYWYQQILGQGPKLLIQFQNNGVVDDSQLPKDRFSAERLKGVDSTLKIQPAKLEDSAVYLCASSSRLAGGYNEQFFGPGTRLTVL.

The gene calls are TRBV7-9 and TRBJ2-7; no definite D call. CDR3 length: 15 amino acids. V lost 5 bases and J 6 bases, leaving 20 bases between the germline ends. CDR1 SEHNR and CDR2 FQNEAQ come from the germline V gene (reference sequence). The CDR3, as DNA: TGTGCCAGCAGCCTAACATCGACTGGGTCTGGCGAGCAGTACTTC. This gives the protein CASSLTSTGSGEQYF.

The chain carries TRBV7-9 and TRBJ1-1, with D possibly being TRBD1 (5 bases). Trimming shortened V by 3 bases and J by 1 base, and 12 bases separated the two germline ends. The CDR3 consists of 15 residues. The V gene's germline CDR1 is SEHNR and CDR2 FQNEAQ (reference sequence). The CDR3 region is CASSFGEGSNTEAFF. CDR3 bases: TGTGCCAGCAGCTTCGGGGAGGGGTCGAACACTGAAGCTTTCTTT.

The rearrangement uses TRBV2 and TRBJ2-7; TRBD1 agrees at 8 bases. Per the germline V gene, CDR1 is SNHLY and CDR2 is FYNNEI. The CDR3 contains 13 residues. V was clipped by 6 bases and J by 1 base; unmatched bases: 2. For the CDR3, the DNA is TGTGCCAGCAGCACAGGGGGGTCCTACGAGCAGTACTTC. Residues: CASSTGGSYEQYF.

V is TRBV4-1 and J is TRBJ2-3, with 7 bases fitting TRBD1. The V gene's germline CDR1 is MGHRA and CDR2 YSYEKL. The CDR3 extends over 15 amino acids. With V trimmed by 0 bases and J by 1 base, 1 base remained unmatched. The CDR3 DNA reads TGCGCCAGCAGCCAAGATGGACAGGGCACAGATACGCAGTATTTT. Translated: CASSQDGQGTDTQYF.

The CDR3 DNA is TGTGCCAGCAGCCCGAGACAGGGACTCTATGGCTACACCTTC. Translated, it gives CASSPRQGLYGYTF. The J gene is TRBJ1-2, the V gene TRBV14; 7 bases map to TRBD1. Losses at the gene ends were 4 bases for V and 4 bases for J; bases not matched to a gene: 6. The CDR3 runs to 14 residues. Germline-derived CDR1 and CDR2 are SGHDN and FVKESK.

This clone was seen once. The rearrangement joins TRBV9 to TRBJ1-1, with no clear D. With 4 bases removed from V and 6 bases from J, the gap between germline ends came to 10 bases. The CDR3 is made up of 12 amino acids. Germline V gene sequence: CDR1 SGDLS, CDR2 YYNGEE. DNA for the CDR3: TGTGCCAGCAGCTCCCCCAACTCTGAAGCTTTCTTT. Its protein product is CASSSPNSEAFF.

In its sample, this clone was seen once. The rearrangement uses TRBV9 and TRBJ2-1, with D possibly being TRBD2 (5 bases). CDR3 length: 15 amino acids. Trimming cost V 3 bases and J 10 bases, with 20 bases left between them. Germline V CDR1 and CDR2: SGDLS, YYNGEE. As DNA, the CDR3 is TGTGCCAGCAGCGGAACTAGGCCAACGTCCGGAGAGCAGTTCTTC. Its protein product is CASSGTRPTSGEQFF.

This clone was recorded only once. The chain is built from TRBV4-1 and TRBJ2-1; 10 bases match TRBD2. Per the germline V gene, CDR1 is MGHRA and CDR2 is YSYEKL. CDR3 length: 15 residues. Trimming removed 6 bases from V and 5 bases from J; junction bases left unmatched: 7. For the CDR3, the DNA is TGCGCCAGCAGATCGGCACTAGCGGGGAACAATGAGCAGTTCTTC. Translated: CASRSALAGNNEQFF.

The chain has TRBV2 and TRBJ1-1, with D maybe TRBD1 (5 bases). Trimming took off 6 bases at V and 4 bases at J, with 12 bases between the two ends. CDR1 is SNHLY, CDR2 FYNNEI, per germline. The CDR3 spans 13 residues. This chain's CDR3 is CASRQEGITEAFF. CDR3 nucleotides: TGTGCCAGCAGACAGGAAGGGATCACTGAAGCTTTCTTT.

J is TRBJ1-5 and V is TRBV3-1 (or the pseudogene TRBV3-2), with D possibly being TRBD1 (6 bases). The CDR3 length is 14 residues. Germline assignment: CDR1 LGHDT and CDR2 YNNKEL (reference sequence). The V end lost 1 base, the J end lost 9 bases, and 13 bases lay between the germline ends. CDR3 DNA sequence: TGTGCCAGCAGCCAAGCAACAGGGTTACGGCCCCAGCATTTT. Residues: CASSQATGLRPQHF.

The sample holds one count of this clone. The CDR3 nucleotides are TGCGCCAGCAGCTTGGGAGCGCAGGGGCTGGGCACTGAAGCTTTCTTT. Protein sequence: CASSLGAQGLGTEAFF. This chain links TRBV5-1 with TRBJ1-1, with D perhaps matching TRBD1 (6 bases). Trimming left V 0 bases short and J 4 bases short, with 16 bases between. CDR3 size: 16 residues. From germline, CDR1 is SGHRS and CDR2 YFSETQ.

The chain links TRBV5-1 to TRBJ1-2; 7 nucleotides align to TRBD1. The V gene's germline CDR1 is SGHRS and CDR2 YFSETQ. The V and J ends lost 4 bases and 8 bases, in that order; junction bases with no gene match: 14. The CDR3 is made up of 15 amino acids. The CDR3 here is CASSPSTGEGLGYTF. The CDR3 nucleotides read TGCGCCAGCAGCCCAAGCACAGGGGAAGGTTTAGGCTACACCTTC.

This clone was seen just once. This chain joins TRBV5-1 and TRBJ2-1; TRBD1 aligns across 10 bases. CDR1 is SGHRS and CDR2 is YFSETQ in the germline V gene. The V segment lost 4 bases and the J segment 2 bases; nucleotides outside the gene matches: 3. The CDR3 sequence is 15 residues long. The CDR3 loop reads CASSIGTGAYNEQFF. CDR3 bases: TGCGCCAGCAGCATAGGGACAGGGGCCTACAATGAGCAGTTCTTC.

This clone has just one count. The CDR3 DNA reads as TGTGCCTGGGAAAGACAGGGATTGGCCGGGGAGCTGTTTTTT. Encoded protein: CAWERQGLAGELFF. The rearrangement joins TRBV30 to TRBJ2-2; 7 bases line up with TRBD1. The CDR3 extends over 14 amino acids. Unmatched junction bases numbered 9, after V lost 5 bases and J lost 6 bases. CDR1 is GTSNPN and CDR2 is SVGIG in the germline V gene (reference sequence).

The chain links TRBV3-1 (or the pseudogene TRBV3-2) to TRBJ2-7; perhaps TRBD1 as D (6 bases). The CDR3 sequence is 15 residues long. The germline V and J ends were trimmed by 1 base and 9 bases, with 19 bases remaining between them. Per germline, CDR1 LGHDT and CDR2 YNNKEL (reference sequence). In DNA form, the CDR3 reads TGTGCCAGCAGCCAAGGGTTATGGGCAGGGGAAGTGCAGTACTTC. This gives the protein CASSQGLWAGEVQYF.

The chain uses TRBV29-1 and TRBJ1-1; D not certain. The germline V and J ends were trimmed by 3 bases and 6 bases, with 17 bases remaining between them. The CDR3 covers 14 residues. The germline V gene encodes CDR1 SQVTM and CDR2 ANQGSEA. The CDR3 DNA reads TGCAGCGTTGAGCTCCAGTCTTGGGGAGCTGAAGCTTTCTTT. It translates to CSVELQSWGAEAFF.

The chain recombines TRBV28 with TRBJ1-5; the D gene is possibly TRBD1 (5 bases). Trimming shortened V by 5 bases and J by 5 bases, and 19 bases separated the two germline ends. Germline loops: CDR1 MDHEN, CDR2 SYDVKM. CDR3 length: 16 residues. The CDR3 spells CASSPRDYRGDQPQHF. Written as DNA, the CDR3 is TGTGCCAGCAGTCCCCGGGACTACCGAGGGGATCAGCCCCAGCATTTT.

V gene TRBV28 combines with J gene TRBJ1-5; 7 positions match TRBD1. In germline, CDR1 is MDHEN, CDR2 SYDVKM. Unmatched junction bases numbered 11, after V lost 7 bases and J lost 2 bases. This CDR3 is built from 16 residues. The CDR3 sequence is CASTVSGTGGNQPQHF. CDR3 nucleotide sequence: TGTGCCAGCACGGTGTCCGGCACAGGGGGCAATCAGCCCCAGCATTTT.

The rearrangement links TRBV7-9 to TRBJ1-2; D remains unclear. V was pared by 1 base and J by 3 bases, with 12 bases between. CDR1 and CDR2 from the germline V gene are SEHNR and FQNEAQ (reference sequence). The CDR3 runs to 15 residues. This CDR3 is CASSLVAVADYGYTF. For the CDR3, the DNA is TGTGCCAGCAGCTTAGTCGCGGTCGCCGACTATGGCTACACCTTC.

The V call is TRBV14, the J call TRBJ2-5, with D perhaps matching TRBD1 (6 bases). The CDR3 runs to 14 residues. CDR1 and CDR2 from the germline V gene are SGHDN and FVKESK. Trimming took off 3 bases at V and 2 bases at J, with 10 bases between the two ends. The CDR3 is CASSQPGTQETQYF. As DNA, the CDR3 is TGTGCCAGCAGCCAGCCCGGGACACAAGAGACCCAGTACTTC. Drawing the rest from reference TRBV14 and TRBJ2-5, the complete variable domain is EAGVTQFPSHSVIEKGQTVTLRCDPISGHDNLYWYRRVMGKEIKFLLHFVKESKQDESGMPNNRFLAERTGGTYSTLKVQPAELEDSGVYFCASSQPGTQETQYFGPGTRLLVL.

The chain combines TRBV4-1 with TRBJ2-1, with 11 bases matching TRBD2. Unmatched junction bases numbered 9, after V lost 0 bases and J lost 5 bases. The CDR3 spans 18 residues. Germline values: CDR1 MGHRA, CDR2 YSYEKL. This chain's CDR3 is CASSQEVPSGGIHNEQFF. CDR3 bases: TGCGCCAGCAGCCAAGAGGTACCTAGCGGGGGGATCCACAATGAGCAGTTCTTC.

This rearrangement joins TRBV28 to TRBJ2-7; unclear D gene. Germline V lookup: CDR1 MDHEN, CDR2 SYDVKM. V was shortened by 0 bases and J by 6 bases, with 12 bases between the two germline ends. The CDR3 is 14 residues long. DNA for the CDR3: TGTGCCAGCAGTTTATGGTCAGGTGGTGGCGAGCAGTACTTC. It is translated as CASSLWSGGGEQYF.